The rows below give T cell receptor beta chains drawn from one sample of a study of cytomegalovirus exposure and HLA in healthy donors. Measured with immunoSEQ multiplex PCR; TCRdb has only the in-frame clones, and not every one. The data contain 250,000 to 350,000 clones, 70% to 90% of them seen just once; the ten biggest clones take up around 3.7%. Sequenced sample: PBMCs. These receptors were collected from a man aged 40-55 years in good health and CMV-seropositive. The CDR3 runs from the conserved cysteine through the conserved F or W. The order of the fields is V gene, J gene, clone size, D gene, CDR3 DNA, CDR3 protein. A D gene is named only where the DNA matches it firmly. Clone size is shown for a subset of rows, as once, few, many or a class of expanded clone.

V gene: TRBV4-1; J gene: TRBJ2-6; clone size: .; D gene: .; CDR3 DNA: TGCGCCAGCAGCTTTCTCTCTGGGGCCAACGTCCTGACTTTC; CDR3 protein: CASSFLSGANVLTF
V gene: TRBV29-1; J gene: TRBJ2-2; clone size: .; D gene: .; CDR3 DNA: TGCAGCGTTGTACTGTCAACCAACACCGGGGAGCTGTTTTTT; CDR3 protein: CSVVLSTNTGELFF
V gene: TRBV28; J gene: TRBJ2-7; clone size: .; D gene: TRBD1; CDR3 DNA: TGTGCCAGCAGCTCCGGGACAGGGGGCTACGAGCAGTACTTC; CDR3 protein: CASSSGTGGYEQYF
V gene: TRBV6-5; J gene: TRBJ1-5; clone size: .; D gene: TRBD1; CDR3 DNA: TGTGCCAGCAGTCGGACAGGGGGCTTAGATCAGCCCCAGCATTTT; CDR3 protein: CASSRTGGLDQPQHF
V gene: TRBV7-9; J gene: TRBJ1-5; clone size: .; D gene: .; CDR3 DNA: TGTGCCAGCAGCTTAGTAGTCTCCGGGTTGAGCAATCAGCCCCAGCATTTT; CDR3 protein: CASSLVVSGLSNQPQHF
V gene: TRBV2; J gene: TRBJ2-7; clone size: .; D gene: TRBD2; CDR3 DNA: TGCGCCCCGGGGGGTCGAGACGAGCAGTACTTC; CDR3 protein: CAPGGRDEQYF
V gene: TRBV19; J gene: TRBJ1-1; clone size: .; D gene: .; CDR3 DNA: TGTGCCAGTAGGTCCGGGACACTGAACACTGAAGCTTTCTTT; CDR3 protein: CASRSGTLNTEAFF
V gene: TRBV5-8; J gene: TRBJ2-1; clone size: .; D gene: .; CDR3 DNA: TGTGCCAGCAGCTTGAGGGGGAGCTCCTACAATGAGCAGTTCTTC; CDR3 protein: CASSLRGSSYNEQFF
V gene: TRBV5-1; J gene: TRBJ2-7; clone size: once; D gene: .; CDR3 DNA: TGCGCCAGCAGCTTCTCCCCGAGCTCCTACGAGCAGTACTTC; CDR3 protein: CASSFSPSSYEQYF
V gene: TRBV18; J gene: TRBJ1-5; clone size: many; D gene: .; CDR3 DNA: TGTGCCAGCTCACCGACGGAGAATCAGCCCCAGCATTTT; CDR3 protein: CASSPTENQPQHF
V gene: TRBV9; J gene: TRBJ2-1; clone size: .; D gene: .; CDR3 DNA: TGTGCCAGCAGCGCACAGGGTTCCGTATTAGGTGAGCAGTTCTTC; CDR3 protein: CASSAQGSVLGEQFF
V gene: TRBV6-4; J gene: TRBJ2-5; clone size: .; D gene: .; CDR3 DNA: TGTGCCAGCAGCCCTTCGACAGGGGAGGGGGAGACCCAGTACTTC; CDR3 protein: CASSPSTGEGETQYF
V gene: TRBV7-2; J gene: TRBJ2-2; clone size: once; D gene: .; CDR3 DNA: TGTGCCAGCAGCTTGCGGGACGCAAACACCGGGGAGCTGTTTTTT; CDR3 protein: CASSLRDANTGELFF
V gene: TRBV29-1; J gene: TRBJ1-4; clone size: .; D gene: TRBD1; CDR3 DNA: TGCAGCGTTCTCTGGACAGGGCCTAATGAAAAACTGTTTTTT; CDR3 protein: CSVLWTGPNEKLFF
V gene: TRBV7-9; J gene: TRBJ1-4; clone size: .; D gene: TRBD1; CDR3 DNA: TGTGCCAGCAGCTTCCCGACAGGGGGAGCGCCTGAAAAACTGTTTTTT; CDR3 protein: CASSFPTGGAPEKLFF
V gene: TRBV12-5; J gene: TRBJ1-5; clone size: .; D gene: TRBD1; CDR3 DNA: TGTGCTAGTGGTTTGGAGGACAGGGGTAGCAATCAGCCCCAGCATTTT; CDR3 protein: CASGLEDRGSNQPQHF
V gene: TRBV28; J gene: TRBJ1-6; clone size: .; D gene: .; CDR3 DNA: TGTGCCAGCAGTTTAGGCGGCCTCCTAATGAACTATAATTCACCCCTCCACTTT; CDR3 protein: CASSLGGLLMNYNSPLHF
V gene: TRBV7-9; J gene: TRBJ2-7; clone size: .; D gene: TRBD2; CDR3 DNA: TGTGCCAGCAGCCCTGGAGGCGGGAGGGACGAGCAGTACTTC; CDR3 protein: CASSPGGGRDEQYF
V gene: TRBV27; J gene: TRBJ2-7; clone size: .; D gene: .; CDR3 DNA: TGTGCCAGCAGTTTTTTATCCTCAGGGTCCTACGAGCAGTACTTC; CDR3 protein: CASSFLSSGSYEQYF
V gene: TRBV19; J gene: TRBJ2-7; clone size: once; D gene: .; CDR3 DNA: TGTGCCAGTAGTGGGGGTGCGGCTAGCGTGTACGAGCAGTACTTC; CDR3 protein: CASSGGAASVYEQYF
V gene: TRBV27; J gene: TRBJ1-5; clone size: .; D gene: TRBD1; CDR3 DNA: TGTGCCAGCAGTTTAGGACAGGGAGTGCAGCCCCAGCATTTT; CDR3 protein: CASSLGQGVQPQHF
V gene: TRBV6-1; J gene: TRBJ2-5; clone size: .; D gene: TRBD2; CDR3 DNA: TGTGCCAGCAGTCCATTAGCGGGAGTTAAAGAGACCCAGTACTTC; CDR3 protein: CASSPLAGVKETQYF
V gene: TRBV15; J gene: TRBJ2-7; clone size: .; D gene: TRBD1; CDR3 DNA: TGTGCCACCAGCAGCCCCCGGGGGACAGGGGGCTCCTACGAGCAGTACTTC; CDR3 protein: CATSSPRGTGGSYEQYF
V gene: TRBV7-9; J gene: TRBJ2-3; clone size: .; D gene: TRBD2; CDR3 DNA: TGTGCCAGCAGCCCCGGGACTAGCGGATCCACAGATACGCAGTATTTT; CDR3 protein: CASSPGTSGSTDTQYF
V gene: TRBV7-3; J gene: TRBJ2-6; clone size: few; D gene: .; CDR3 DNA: TGTGCCAGCAGCTTAACCGCTGGGGCCAACGTCCTGACTTTC; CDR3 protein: CASSLTAGANVLTF
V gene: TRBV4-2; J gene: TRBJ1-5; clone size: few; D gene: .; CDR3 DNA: TGTGCCAGCAGCGAGGGTCGAAATCAGCCCCAGCATTTT; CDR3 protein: CASSEGRNQPQHF
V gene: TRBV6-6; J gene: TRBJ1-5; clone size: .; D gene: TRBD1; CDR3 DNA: TGTGCCAGCAGTTCTACAGGGGGCGGCAATCAGCCCCAGCATTTT; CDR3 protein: CASSSTGGGNQPQHF
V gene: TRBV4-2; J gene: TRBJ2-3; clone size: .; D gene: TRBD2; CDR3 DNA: TGTGCCAGCAGCCAAGGGGCGGGGACTAGCGTGACAGATACGCAGTATTTT; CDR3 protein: CASSQGAGTSVTDTQYF
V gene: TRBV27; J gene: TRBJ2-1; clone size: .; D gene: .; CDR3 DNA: TGTGCCAGCAGTTTATTCTCGGGAGCCCCTGAGCAGTTCTTC; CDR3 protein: CASSLFSGAPEQFF
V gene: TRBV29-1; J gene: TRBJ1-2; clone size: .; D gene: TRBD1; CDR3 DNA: TGCAGCGTTGCCCGGACAGGGATGGACTATGGCTACACCTTC; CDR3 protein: CSVARTGMDYGYTF
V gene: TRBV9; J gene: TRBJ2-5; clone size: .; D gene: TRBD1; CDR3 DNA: TGTGCCAGCAGCGTGAGGGCCGGGACAGAAGAGACCCAGTACTTC; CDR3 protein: CASSVRAGTEETQYF
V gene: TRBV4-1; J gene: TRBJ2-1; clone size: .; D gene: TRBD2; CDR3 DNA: TGCGCCAGCAGCCAACCGGGACTAGAGAATGAGCAGTTCTTC; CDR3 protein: CASSQPGLENEQFF
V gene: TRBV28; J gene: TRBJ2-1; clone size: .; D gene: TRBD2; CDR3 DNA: TGTGCCAGCAGTTTCTTTGGACTAGCGCTGATGGTCCGGGGCAATGAGCAGTTCTTC; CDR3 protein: CASSFFGLALMVRGNEQFF
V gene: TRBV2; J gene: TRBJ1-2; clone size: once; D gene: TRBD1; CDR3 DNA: TGTGCCAGCAACCGACAGGGAGACTATGGCTACACCTTC; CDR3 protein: CASNRQGDYGYTF
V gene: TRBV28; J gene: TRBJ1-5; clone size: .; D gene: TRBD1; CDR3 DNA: TGTGCCAGCATCGAGGGGGCCCGAGGCAATCAGCCCCAGCATTTT; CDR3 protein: CASIEGARGNQPQHF